What follows describes a single T cell receptor (beta chain). The sample comes from a study of blood T cell repertoires in COVID-19. Only in-frame clones appear in the TCRdb table, and some are missing; sequencing was by immunoSEQ multiplex PCR. The sample comprises around 190,000 clones, 80% to 85% of which are singletons, and over 6% rests with the top ten. Seattle participants joined during active infection and were tracked over time. V was pared by 0 bases and J by 0 bases, with 2 bases of the junction left unmatched. The CDR3 is 16 residues long. In germline, CDR1 is KGHSH, CDR2 LQKENI. The clonotype originates from an older woman with COVID-19, enrolled during active disease. This chain links TRBV18 with TRBJ2-7, with 10 bases identical to TRBD2. The sequencing input was peripheral blood. DNA of the CDR3: TGTGCCAGCTCACCACCGTCTAGCGGGAGCTCCTACGAGCAGTACTTC. It translates to CASSPPSSGSSYEQYF.